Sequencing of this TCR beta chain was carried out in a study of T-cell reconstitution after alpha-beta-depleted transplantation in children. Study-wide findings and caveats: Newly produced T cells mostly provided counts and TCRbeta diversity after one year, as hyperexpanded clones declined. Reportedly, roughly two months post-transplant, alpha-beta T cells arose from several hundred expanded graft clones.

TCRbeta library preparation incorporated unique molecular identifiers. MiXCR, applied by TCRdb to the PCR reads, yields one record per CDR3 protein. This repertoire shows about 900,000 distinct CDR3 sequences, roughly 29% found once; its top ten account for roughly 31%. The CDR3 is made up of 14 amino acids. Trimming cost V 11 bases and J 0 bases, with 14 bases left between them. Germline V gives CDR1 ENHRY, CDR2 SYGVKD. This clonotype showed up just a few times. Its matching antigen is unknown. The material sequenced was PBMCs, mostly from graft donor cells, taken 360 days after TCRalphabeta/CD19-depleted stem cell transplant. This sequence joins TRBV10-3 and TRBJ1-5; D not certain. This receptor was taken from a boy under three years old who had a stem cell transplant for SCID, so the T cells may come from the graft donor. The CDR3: CAPSGPYSNQPQHF. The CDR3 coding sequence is TGTGCCCCCAGTGGACCCTATAGCAATCAGCCCCAGCATTTT.